The source of this T cell receptor beta chain is a study of glioma-infiltrating T cells after dendritic cell vaccination. Study at large: Three intradermal dendritic cell vaccine injections were given every two weeks.

Only in-frame clones appear in the TCRdb table, and some are missing; sequencing was by immunoSEQ multiplex PCR. The top ten hold approximately 7.9% of the sample, which has around 67,000 clones, 81% seen once. The CDR3 totals 13 residues. Germline values: CDR1 MNHEY, CDR2 SMNVEV (reference sequence). Trimming took off 3 bases at V and 3 bases at J, with 8 bases between the two ends. PBMC sampling occurred before vaccination, two weeks after the third dose, and at progression. This receptor was identified in a human donor with glioblastoma. This sequence joins TRBV27 and TRBJ1-1; possibly TRBD1 for D (6 bases). The sequencing here drew on blood, taken before dendritic cell vaccination. The CDR3 protein is CASSFKGDTEAFF. The CDR3 nucleotides are TGTGCCAGCAGTTTTAAGGGGGACACTGAAGCTTTCTTT.